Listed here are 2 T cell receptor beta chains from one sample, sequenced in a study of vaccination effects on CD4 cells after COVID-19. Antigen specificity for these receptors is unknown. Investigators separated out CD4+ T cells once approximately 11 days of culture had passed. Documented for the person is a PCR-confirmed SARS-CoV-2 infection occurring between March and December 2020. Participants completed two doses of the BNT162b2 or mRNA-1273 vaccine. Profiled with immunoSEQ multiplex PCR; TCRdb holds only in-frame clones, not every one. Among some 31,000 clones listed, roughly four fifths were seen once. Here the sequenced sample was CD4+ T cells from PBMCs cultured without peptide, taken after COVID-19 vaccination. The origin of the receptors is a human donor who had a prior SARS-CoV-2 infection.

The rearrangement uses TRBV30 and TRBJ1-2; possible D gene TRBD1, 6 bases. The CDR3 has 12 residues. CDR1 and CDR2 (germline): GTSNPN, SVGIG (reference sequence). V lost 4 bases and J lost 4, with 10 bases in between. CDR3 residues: CAWNDRPYGYTF. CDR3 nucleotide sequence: TGTGCCTGGAACGACAGGCCCTATGGCTACACCTTC.

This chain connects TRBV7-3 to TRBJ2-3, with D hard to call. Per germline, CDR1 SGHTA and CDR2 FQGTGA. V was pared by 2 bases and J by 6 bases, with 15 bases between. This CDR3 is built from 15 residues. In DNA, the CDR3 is TGTGCCAGCAGCTTAGGCCCCTGGCCCACGGATACGCAGTATTTT. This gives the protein CASSLGPWPTDTQYF.